The source of this TCR beta chain is a study of CD8 T cells in Susac syndrome (dated by TCRdb to 2018 to 2020). About the investigation overall: Of the Susac syndrome patients who were sequenced, about 6 had clinically active disease and roughly eight were in clinical remission. Susac syndrome patients were therapy-naive, on corticosteroids (some also receiving IVIg), or on IVIg alone at blood withdrawal. Whether CD8+ T cell activation and differentiation in Susac syndrome was antigen driven was tested using repertoire sequencing. The study compared CD8+ T cell repertoire clonality among around 11 healthy donors, 14 Susac syndrome patients and 15 multiple sclerosis patients.

Peripheral blood CD8+ and CD4+ T cells from healthy donors, Susac syndrome patients and multiple sclerosis patients were profiled by high-throughput TCR beta sequencing. The Susac syndrome patients fulfilled recently defined diagnostic criteria for definite or probable disease. Bulk CD8+ and CD4+ T cells were purified magnetically by negative isolation, whereas CD8+ TEMRA cells were enriched by FACS. Blood was drawn into EDTA tubes, processed within 24 hours, and PBMCs were isolated by density gradient centrifugation. PBMCs intended for TCR sequencing were frozen in liquid nitrogen and were later thawed in a 37 degrees C water bath. Purity of sorted or isolated CD4+, CD8+ and CD8+ TEMRA cells was at least 90%. Regarding this clonotype: Its antigen specificity is not known. The input lacks base qualities; no much larger clone sits a single base away.

Taken from the germline V gene (reference sequence), the CDR1 and CDR2 loops are LGHDT and YNNKEL. The CDR3 numbers 15 residues from cysteine through phenylalanine. Left in the record is the CDR3 DNA by itself, 45 bases read in frame from the first base. Cut back by 4 bases and 7 bases, the V and J ends lie 14 bases apart. RNA was extracted using the RNeasy kit, and roughly 0.45 to 1 ug of the RNA was reverse transcribed with random hexamers. TCR beta CDR3 regions were amplified with the immunoSEQ multiplex PCR assay covering 54 Vbeta and 13 Jbeta segments. To correct PCR amplification bias, a synthetic template baseline was used for both primer optimization and computational correction. The source study handled its data this way. Reads were annotated to V, D and J genes according to IMGT and were analyzed with immunoSEQ Analyzer, with only productive sequences retained. To calculate clonality, Shannon entropy was normalized by log2 of the number of productive unique sequences and then subtracted from one. For each patient and control, public and private clones were evaluated among the 100 most prevalent clones. Clones were defined as Susac-specific if absent from the healthy and MS cohorts, from 900 to 1,200 published viral clones and from other ImmuneACCESS disease sequences. TCRdb reworked the public reads: Q25 trimming with fastp, MiXCR clone assembly, productive beta chains retained. Rows with a matching CDR3 protein are joined into one entry that keeps the most common DNA and genes. Clone size and V and J calls follow TCRdb, not the original study. For this sample there are 75,000 to 95,000 distinct CDR3 sequences; 95% to 96% appear just once. The ten largest clones take up more than 0.55% of the sample.

Findings and caveats that apply to the study as a whole: The study acknowledged that relatively few individuals were included in the TCR sequencing and HLA analysis. In the total CD8+ and CD8+ TEMRA repertoires, approximately 16 and five Susac-specific public clones, respectively, were identified. Clonal expansion was seen in Susac syndrome CD8+ repertoires, peaking in CD8+ TEMRA cells and being greater in clinically active patients than in remitting ones.

The rearrangement combines TRBV3-1 with TRBJ1-6, with the D gene too uncertain to name. Sequencing used CD8+ T cells from PBMCs. This sequence originates from a human donor with Susac syndrome. The DNA reads TGTGCCAGCAGCCTCCTAAAAGGTGGGAATTCACCCCTCCACTTT. Its amino acids are CASSLLKGGNSPLHF.